This record covers a single TCR beta chain. The length of the CDR3 is 15 residues. The V end was cut by 0 bases, the J end by 6 bases, with 13 bases between. The germline V gene has CDR1 SGHNT and CDR2 YYREEE (reference sequence). These data belong to a study of blood T cell repertoires in COVID-19. TCRdb's copy holds only in-frame clones and misses some; the assay was immunoSEQ multiplex PCR. The data show approximately 300,000 clones, under 95% seen once. The receptor was derived from a young woman who had recovered from COVID-19. This chain links TRBV5-4 with TRBJ2-1; maybe TRBD2 (5 bases). The sequencing sample was made of PBMCs or T cells enriched from blood (not recorded which). The CDR3 reads CASSLVGSAVNEQFF. The CDR3 nucleotides read TGTGCCAGCAGCTTGGTGGGTAGCGCAGTCAATGAGCAGTTCTTC.